This is a list of T cell receptor beta chains from one sample in a study of OX40 agonist ivuxolimab in advanced cancers. TCRdb keeps only in-frame clones here, not all; method: immunoSEQ multiplex PCR. Of tens of thousands of clones in the sample, approximately 81% are singletons; the top ten hold about 15%. Specimen: CD4+ or CD8+ T cells sorted from blood, collected in a trial of the OX40 agonist ivuxolimab. The receptors shown here come from an adult with an advanced solid tumor such as melanoma, head and neck, liver or kidney cancer. CDR3s include the opening cysteine and the closing phenylalanine or tryptophan. Each record gives: D gene, J gene, V gene, clone size, CDR3 protein, CDR3 DNA. D genes are given only for firm matches. Not every row has a clone size; where given, it reads once, few, many or a size class.

TRBD2,TRBJ2-7,TRBV7-9,NA,CASSGTSGGSYEQYF,TGTGCCAGCAGCGGGACTAGCGGGGGGTCCTACGAGCAGTACTTC
NA,TRBJ1-1,TRBV5-1,NA,CASRAQPFLSPNTEAFF,TGCGCCAGCAGGGCACAACCGTTCTTGTCCCCGAACACTGAAGCTTTCTTT
TRBD2,TRBJ2-2,TRBV5-1,NA,CASSPRTSGDTGELFF,TGCGCCAGCAGCCCCCGGACCAGCGGGGACACCGGGGAGCTGTTTTTT
NA,TRBJ2-1,TRBV13,NA,CASSDRDSSSSYNEQFF,TGTGCCAGCAGCGACCGGGACTCCTCTAGCTCCTACAATGAGCAGTTCTTC
TRBD1,TRBJ1-5,TRBV5-4,few,CASSLGGQQNQPQHF,TGTGCCAGCAGCTTGGGGGGACAGCAAAATCAGCCCCAGCATTTT
NA,TRBJ1-1,TRBV5-6,NA,CAGSLSVWGRQNTEAFF,TGTGCCGGCAGCTTGTCAGTTTGGGGACGGCAGAACACTGAAGCTTTCTTT
TRBD2,TRBJ2-1,TRBV9,NA,CASSYTSGGALYNEQFF,TGTGCCAGCAGCTATACTAGCGGGGGGGCCCTCTACAATGAGCAGTTCTTC
NA,TRBJ1-1,TRBV19,NA,CASTTTVAEAFF,TGTGCCAGTACCACCACAGTAGCTGAAGCTTTCTTT
TRBD2,TRBJ2-1,TRBV28,NA,CASSLSLAEYNEQFF,TGTGCCAGCAGTTTAAGTCTAGCGGAATACAATGAGCAGTTCTTC
TRBD1,TRBJ1-6,TRBV4-1,NA,CASSQEGTGGSPLHF,TGCGCCAGCAGCCAAGAAGGGACAGGGGGTTCACCCCTCCACTTT
TRBD1,TRBJ1-2,TRBV27,few,CASSFRGPRGGYTF,TGTGCCAGCAGTTTCCGGGGCCCCAGGGGGGGCTACACCTTC
TRBD1,TRBJ1-1,TRBV7-9,NA,CASSLIQGANTEAFF,TGTGCCAGCAGCTTAATCCAGGGGGCGAACACTGAAGCTTTCTTT
TRBD2,TRBJ2-5,TRBV5-4,NA,CASSPPRGRGGAETQYF,TGTGCCAGCAGCCCCCCTCGGGGGCGGGGGGGGGCAGAGACCCAGTACTTC
NA,TRBJ1-5,TRBV2,few,CASTARTGNQPQHF,TGTGCCAGCACCGCCAGGACAGGCAATCAGCCCCAGCATTTT
NA,TRBJ1-2,TRBV28,once,CATLGHYGYTF,TGTGCCACCCTTGGGCACTATGGCTACACCTTC
TRBD1,TRBJ1-4,TRBV5-6,NA,CASSLTSQGVEKLFF,TGTGCCAGCAGCTTGACCTCTCAGGGGGTTGAAAAACTGTTTTTT
TRBD1,TRBJ1-2,TRBV30,NA,CAWSPNRGNYGYTF,TGTGCCTGGAGTCCAAACAGGGGCAACTATGGCTACACCTTC
NA,TRBJ2-7,TRBV4-1,NA,CASSHPSGKNFASFSYEQYF,TGCGCCAGCAGCCATCCCTCCGGGAAAAACTTCGCCTCTTTCTCCTACGAGCAGTACTTC
NA,TRBJ1-5,TRBV5-8,NA,CASSPEAGNQPQHF,TGTGCCAGCAGTCCCGAGGCGGGCAATCAGCCCCAGCATTTT
TRBD2,TRBJ2-1,TRBV9,once,CASSVVFAGGQSYNEQFF,TGTGCCAGCAGCGTAGTTTTCGCGGGGGGGCAGTCCTACAATGAGCAGTTCTTC
NA,TRBJ1-3,TRBV4-1,few,CASSARQVSGNTIYF,TGCGCCAGCAGCGCCCGACAGGTCTCTGGAAACACCATATATTTT
NA,TRBJ2-1,TRBV28,NA,CASTQWGPNEQFF,TGTGCCAGCACTCAATGGGGTCCCAATGAGCAGTTCTTC
TRBD1,TRBJ1-6,TRBV19,NA,CASSSTPGQGYSPLHF,TGTGCCAGTAGTTCAACGCCGGGACAGGGGTATTCACCCCTCCACTTT
NA,TRBJ1-6,TRBV6-5,NA,CASSTDRLLWSPLHF,TGTGCCAGCAGCACGGACAGACTCTTGTGGTCACCCCTCCACTTT
TRBD2,TRBJ2-1,TRBV6-1,NA,CASRTSGGYNEQFF,TGTGCCAGCAGGACTAGCGGGGGGTACAATGAGCAGTTCTTC
NA,TRBJ2-3,TRBV7-3,NA,CASSLTGGLADTQYF,TGTGCCAGCAGCTTAACCGGGGGTCTCGCAGATACGCAGTATTTT
TRBD1,TRBJ1-5,TRBV7-8,NA,CASSFAGTGTNQPQHF,TGTGCCAGCAGCTTCGCCGGGACAGGGACCAATCAGCCCCAGCATTTT
NA,TRBJ1-3,TRBV7-9,NA,CASSPQPGLRLSGNTIYF,TGTGCCAGCAGCCCACAACCTGGGTTACGGCTCTCTGGAAACACCATATATTTT
TRBD2,TRBJ2-7,TRBV5-1,NA,CASSLGPSGDSYEQYF,TGCGCCAGCAGCTTGGGCCCTAGCGGGGACTCCTACGAGCAGTACTTC
NA,TRBJ1-1,TRBV11-2,few,CASSLGTEYTEAFF,TGTGCCAGCAGCTTAGGTACGGAGTACACTGAAGCTTTCTTT
NA,TRBJ1-1,TRBV27,medium-sized,CASSYSGAGTEAFF,TGTGCCAGCAGTTATTCCGGGGCGGGCACTGAAGCTTTCTTT
NA,TRBJ2-5,TRBV21-1,NA,CASIDSGTGKETQYF,TGTGCCAGCATCGACTCCGGGACAGGTAAAGAGACCCAGTACTTC
NA,TRBJ2-7,TRBV5-4,NA,CASSLIGDPNEQYF,TGTGCCAGCAGCTTGATCGGGGATCCCAACGAGCAGTACTTC
NA,TRBJ2-3,TRBV11-2,NA,CASSLDPGTDTQYF,TGTGCCAGCAGCTTAGATCCCGGCACAGATACGCAGTATTTT
NA,TRBJ1-5,TRBV6-1,NA,CASSFGLLNQPQHF,TGTGCCAGCAGCTTTGGGTTGTTGAATCAGCCCCAGCATTTT
NA,TRBJ2-4,TRBV10-3,NA,CAISEVELAKNIQYF,TGTGCCATCAGTGAGGTAGAGCTAGCCAAAAACATTCAGTACTTC
NA,TRBJ1-2,TRBV19,once,CASSIPAGNYGYTF,TGTGCCAGTAGTATCCCTGCAGGCAACTATGGCTACACCTTC
NA,TRBJ2-7,TRBV5-1,NA,CASSLGGARTEQYF,TGCGCCAGCAGCTTGGGGGGGGCGCGGACCGAGCAGTACTTC
TRBD2,TRBJ2-5,TRBV30,NA,CAWSEVFGGAGETQYF,TGTGCCTGGAGTGAGGTTTTCGGGGGGGCCGGGGAGACCCAGTACTTC
NA,TRBJ2-7,TRBV18,NA,CASSPQGAYEQYF,TGTGCCAGCTCACCACAGGGCGCCTACGAGCAGTACTTC
NA,TRBJ2-3,TRBV11-2,NA,CATSGKGGKSTDTQYF,TGTGCCACCTCCGGGAAGGGTGGGAAAAGCACAGATACGCAGTATTTT
NA,TRBJ1-6,TRBV11-1,NA,CASSFAGTRNNSPLHF,TGTGCCAGCAGCTTCGCGGGGACACGGAATAATTCACCCCTCCACTTT
TRBD1,TRBJ2-1,TRBV29-1,NA,CSVVGSRGRNNEQFF,TGCAGCGTTGTCGGAAGTAGGGGGCGAAACAATGAGCAGTTCTTC
NA,TRBJ2-2,TRBV7-9,NA,CASSHQGRAANTGELFF,TGTGCCAGCAGCCACCAGGGGCGCGCAGCTAACACCGGGGAGCTGTTTTTT
NA,TRBJ1-5,TRBV30,NA,CAWSRATAYSNQPQHF,TGTGCCTGGAGTAGAGCGACAGCTTATAGCAATCAGCCCCAGCATTTT
NA,TRBJ2-1,TRBV6-1,NA,CASSVTGPGTGDEQFF,TGTGCCAGCAGTGTTACAGGGCCGGGCACCGGGGATGAGCAGTTCTTC
NA,TRBJ1-6,TRBV19,NA,CASSMLAGEGNSPLHF,TGTGCCAGTAGTATGCTGGCAGGGGAGGGTAATTCACCCCTCCACTTT
NA,TRBJ1-3,TRBV30,few,CAWADRNTIYF,TGTGCCTGGGCCGACAGAAACACCATATATTTT
TRBD1,TRBJ1-1,TRBV25-1,NA,CASSDETGEGTEAFF,TGTGCCAGCAGTGACGAGACAGGGGAGGGCACTGAAGCTTTCTTT
NA,TRBJ2-1,TRBV4-1,NA,CASSQSDGFPWNEQFF,TGCGCCAGCAGCCAAAGTGACGGATTTCCTTGGAATGAGCAGTTCTTC